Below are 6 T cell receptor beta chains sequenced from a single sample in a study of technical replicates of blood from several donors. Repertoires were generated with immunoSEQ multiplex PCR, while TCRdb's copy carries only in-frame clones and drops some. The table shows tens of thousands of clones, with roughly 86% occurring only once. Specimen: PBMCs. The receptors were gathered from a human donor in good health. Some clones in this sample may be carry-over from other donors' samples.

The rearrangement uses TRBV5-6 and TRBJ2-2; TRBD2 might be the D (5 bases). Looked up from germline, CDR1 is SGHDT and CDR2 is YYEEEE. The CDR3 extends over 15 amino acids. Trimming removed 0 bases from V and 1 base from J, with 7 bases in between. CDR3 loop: CASSLVGGNTGELFF. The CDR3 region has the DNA TGTGCCAGCAGCTTGGTAGGAGGGAACACCGGGGAGCTGTTTTTT.

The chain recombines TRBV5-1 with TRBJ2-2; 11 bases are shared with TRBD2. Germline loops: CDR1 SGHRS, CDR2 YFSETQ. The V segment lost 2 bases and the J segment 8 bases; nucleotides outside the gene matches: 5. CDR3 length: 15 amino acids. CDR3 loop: CASSLLAGERGELFF. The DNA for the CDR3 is TGCGCCAGCAGCTTACTAGCGGGAGAAAGGGGGGAGCTGTTTTTT.

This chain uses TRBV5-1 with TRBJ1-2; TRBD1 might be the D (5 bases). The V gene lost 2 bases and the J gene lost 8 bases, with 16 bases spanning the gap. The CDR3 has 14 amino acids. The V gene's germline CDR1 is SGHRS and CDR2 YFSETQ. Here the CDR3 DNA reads TGCGCCAGCAGCTTATCCGACACAGGCGACGGCTACACCTTC. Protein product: CASSLSDTGDGYTF.

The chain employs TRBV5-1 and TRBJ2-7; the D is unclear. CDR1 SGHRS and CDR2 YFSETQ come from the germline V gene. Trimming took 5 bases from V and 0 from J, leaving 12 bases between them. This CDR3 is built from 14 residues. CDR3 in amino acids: CASSRQESSYEQYF. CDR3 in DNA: TGCGCCAGCAGTCGGCAGGAAAGCTCCTACGAGCAGTACTTC.

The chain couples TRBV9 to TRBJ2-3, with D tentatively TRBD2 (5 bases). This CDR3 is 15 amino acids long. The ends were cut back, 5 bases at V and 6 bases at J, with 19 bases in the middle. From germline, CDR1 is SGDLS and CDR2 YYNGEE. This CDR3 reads CASSVRSEPGDTQYF. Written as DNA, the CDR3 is TGTGCCAGCAGTGTGAGGTCTGAACCGGGGGATACGCAGTATTTT.

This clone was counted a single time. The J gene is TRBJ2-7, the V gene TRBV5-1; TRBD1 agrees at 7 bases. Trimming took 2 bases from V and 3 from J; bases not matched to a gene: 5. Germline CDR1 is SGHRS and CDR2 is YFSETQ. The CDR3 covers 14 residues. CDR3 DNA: TGCGCCAGCAGCTTAGGACAGGTGGACTACGAGCAGTACTTC. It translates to CASSLGQVDYEQYF.